A single sample is the source of the 9 T cell receptor beta chains below, sequenced in a study of T cell responses to AZD1222 COVID-19 vaccine. The data were produced by immunoSEQ multiplex PCR, yet TCRdb's version contains in-frame clones alone and is incomplete. The repertoire holds about 69,000 clones, 75% to 90% seen once, with around 25% in the top ten. This specimen was peripheral blood, taken 28 days after the second AZD1222 dose. The receptors here all came from an adult who received the AZD1222 COVID-19 vaccine.

To note about this clone: No DNA is shown, since the ends of the CDR3 on it are uncertain; the CDR3 is the one TCRdb lists. The J gene is TRBJ2-1, the V gene TRBV19; the table's D call, TRBD2, was not checked against the DNA. The CDR3 comprises 15 residues, both ends counted. Germline CDR1 LNHDA, CDR2 SQIVND (reference sequence). CDR3 in amino acids: CASSVLRGEGEEQFF.

This clone was detected ten times or more. The chain uses TRBV4-1 and TRBJ2-3; D is perhaps TRBD2 (5 bases). Germline lookup yields CDR1 MGHRA and CDR2 YSYEKL. The V end was cut by 1 base, the J end by 2 bases, with 16 bases between. CDR3 length equals 17 residues. CDR3 protein: CASSQVVWGEATDTQYF. CDR3 bases: TGCGCCAGCAGCCAAGTGGTGTGGGGAGAGGCCACAGATACGCAGTATTTT.

This chain uses TRBV2 with TRBJ2-3, with 14 nucleotides matching TRBD2. CDR1 is SNHLY, CDR2 FYNNEI, per germline. The length of the CDR3 is 15 residues. Trimming took 7 bases from V and 4 from J; bases not matched to a gene: 4. CDR3 coding DNA: TGTGCCAGCACCCGGACTAGCGGGAGGTCAGATACGCAGTATTTT. Translated, it gives CASTRTSGRSDTQYF.

On this clone: A junction end diverges from the germline sequence, so it may reflect a read error. The V call is TRBV5-1, the J call TRBJ1-1; weak D call: TRBD1 (5 bases). CDR1 SGHRS and CDR2 YFSETQ come from the germline V gene. This CDR3 contains 12 residues. CDR3 DNA: TGCGCCAGCAGCTTATTCGGGACTGAGGCTTTCTTT. Translated: CASSLFGTEAFF.

This clone was detected a few times. The chain combines TRBV6-5 with TRBJ2-2, with TRBD1 identical over 7 bases. The CDR3 sequence is 15 residues long. Germline V gene sequence: CDR1 MNHEY, CDR2 SVGAGI. V shed 6 bases, J shed 2 bases, and the junction held 6 bases outside the gene matches. The CDR3 DNA reads as TGTGCCAGCAGATCAGGGACAGCAAACACCGGGGAGCTGTTTTTT. Protein sequence: CASRSGTANTGELFF.

The chain links TRBV30 to TRBJ1-4; 7 nucleotides align to TRBD1. The J segment lost 6 bases and the V segment lost 8 bases, leaving 12 bases of the junction unmatched. Germline CDR1 is GTSNPN and CDR2 is SVGIG (reference sequence). This CDR3 is 14 amino acids long. CDR3 region: CAVGLTGPYEKLFF. The CDR3 bases are TGTGCCGTGGGGTTGACAGGGCCTTATGAAAAACTGTTTTTT.

The rearrangement links TRBV4-1 to TRBJ2-7, with D unclear. V dropped 0 bases and J dropped 4 bases, with 13 bases sitting between them. The CDR3 runs 15 residues. Per the germline V gene, CDR1 is MGHRA and CDR2 is YSYEKL. The CDR3 loop is CASSQEGSGGYEQYF. The CDR3 nucleotides are TGCGCCAGCAGCCAAGAGGGATCCGGTGGGTACGAGCAGTACTTC.

This rearrangement joins TRBV19 to TRBJ1-5; D may be TRBD1 (5 bases). The CDR3 has 18 amino acids. CDR1 LNHDA and CDR2 SQIVND come from the germline V gene (reference sequence). V was trimmed by 5 bases and J by 5 bases, leaving 25 bases between them. CDR3 protein: CASSAGGNRFLGHQPQHF. DNA of the CDR3: TGTGCCAGTAGTGCGGGCGGCAACAGGTTCTTGGGTCATCAGCCCCAGCATTTT.

This chain connects TRBV28 to TRBJ2-2, with 8 bases aligning to TRBD2. The germline V gene encodes CDR1 MDHEN and CDR2 SYDVKM. This CDR3 contains 14 residues. Trimming removed 8 bases from V and 1 base from J; junction bases left unmatched: 3. The CDR3 region is CASSSGLNTGELFF. CDR3 coding DNA: TGTGCCAGCTCTAGCGGGTTGAACACCGGGGAGCTGTTTTTT.